This record looks at one T cell receptor beta chain sequence and its context. The sample comes from a study of blood T cell repertoires in COVID-19. This table comes from immunoSEQ multiplex PCR, and its TCRdb copy is limited to in-frame clones, with some not included. The sample contains approximately 220,000 clones, less than 90% of which appear only once. The study drew participants aged about 18 to 89 years from roughly 25 US areas. The clonotype comes from a woman in her 30s who had been exposed to COVID-19. Input material: PBMCs or T cells enriched from blood (not recorded which).

CDR3 sequence (DNA): TGTGCCAGCAGTTACGGGGGACTAGGTAATAATGAGCAGTTCTTC. It specifies CASSYGGLGNNEQFF. V gene TRBV6-5 combines with J gene TRBJ2-1; 8 nucleotides match TRBD2. Trimming at V came to 2 bases and at J to 7 bases, leaving 7 bases not matched to a gene. The CDR3 contains 15 residues. From germline, CDR1 is MNHEY and CDR2 SVGAGI.